The 10 T cell receptor beta chains given below trace back to one sample, sequenced in a study of CD8+ T cells in alopecia areata. RNA, once extracted, was reverse transcribed into cDNA for use as the sequencing template. Here immunoSEQ multiplex PCR was the method, and the copy in TCRdb shows in-frame clones only, minus some. The sample records more than 100,000 clones, approximately 84% being singletons. Treatment: oral pan-JAK inhibitor, 5-10 mg twice daily. This material consisted of CD8+ T cells sorted from blood, taken between weeks 30 and 35, from a patient treated with tofacitinib. The receptors come from a human donor with alopecia areata.

The chain joins TRBV28 to TRBJ1-6, with D hard to call. CDR1 MDHEN and CDR2 SYDVKM come from the germline V gene. V was clipped by 5 bases and J by 6 bases, with 17 bases between them. This CDR3 region has 16 residues. This CDR3 reads CASSALLSGPNSPLHF. The CDR3 DNA sequence: TGTGCCAGCAGTGCCCTCCTTTCGGGTCCTAATTCACCCCTCCACTTT.

This clone has a handful of counts. CDR3 amino acids: CASSDNRGSYEQYF. Written as DNA, the CDR3 is TGCGCCAGCAGCGACAACAGGGGCTCCTACGAGCAGTACTTC. V usage is TRBV5-1 and J usage is TRBJ2-7; 7 bases agree with TRBD1. The germline CDR1 and CDR2 sequences are SGHRS and YFSETQ. CDR3 length: 14 residues. Trimming took 4 bases from V and 0 from J; bases not matched to a gene: 4.

This rearrangement joins TRBV7-6 to TRBJ1-5; the D gene is possibly TRBD1 (6 bases). V lost 1 base to trimming and J lost 2 bases, with 15 bases between them. The CDR3 is made up of 17 amino acids. Germline CDR1 and CDR2: SGHVS and FNYEAQ. The CDR3 region is CASSLEQGFYGNQPQHF. DNA for the CDR3: TGTGCCAGCAGCTTAGAACAGGGATTCTATGGCAATCAGCCCCAGCATTTT.

The chain links TRBV30 to TRBJ1-1; D unclear. Trimming removed 4 bases at V and 9 bases at J, with 18 bases between. Germline loops: CDR1 GTSNPN, CDR2 SVGIG (reference sequence). The CDR3 loop spans 13 amino acids. The CDR3 is CAWTPSIRVKAFF. CDR3 DNA: TGTGCCTGGACGCCCTCGATCCGTGTTAAAGCTTTCTTT.

The genes are TRBV13 and TRBJ2-1; 14 bases align to TRBD2. The germline V gene encodes CDR1 PRHDT and CDR2 FYEKMQ (reference sequence). After removal of 4 bases from V and 4 bases from J, the junction contained 9 bases not matched to a gene. CDR3 length: 18 amino acids. The CDR3: CASSSPGLAGDLYNEQFF. The DNA of the CDR3 is TGTGCCAGCAGCTCCCCGGGACTAGCGGGGGATCTGTACAATGAGCAGTTCTTC.

The chain carries TRBV13 and TRBJ1-1; D gene uncertain. This CDR3 has 13 residues. Germline-derived CDR1 and CDR2 are PRHDT and FYEKMQ (reference sequence). With 3 bases removed from V and 13 bases from J, the gap between germline ends came to 18 bases. The CDR3 protein is CASSLLTNNEGFF. For the CDR3, the DNA is TGTGCCAGCAGCTTGCTGACAAACAATGAGGGTTTCTTT.

This rearrangement joins TRBV10-3 to TRBJ2-5; D perhaps matches TRBD2 (7 bases). V gave up 6 bases and J gave up 1 base, with 18 bases separating them. CDR1 ENHRY and CDR2 SYGVKD come from the germline V gene. The CDR3 contains 16 residues. CDR3 nucleotide sequence: TGTGCCATCAGGCGGGGGCTAGCGGACCTCCAAGAGACCCAGTACTTC. Translated: CAIRRGLADLQETQYF.

V gene TRBV2 combines with J gene TRBJ2-4; a weak D match, TRBD2 (5 bases). The germline V and J ends were trimmed by 1 base and 4 bases, with 14 bases remaining between them. The germline V gene has CDR1 SNHLY and CDR2 FYNNEI. The CDR3 runs 16 residues. CDR3 in amino acids: CASSEEEGGLKNIQYF. The CDR3 DNA reads as TGTGCCAGCAGTGAAGAAGAAGGCGGGCTTAAAAACATTCAGTACTTC.

J is TRBJ2-7 and V is TRBV6-1, with 8 bases aligning to TRBD2. Trimming cost V 4 bases and J 3 bases; bases outside gene matches: 8. The CDR3 extends over 15 amino acids. Germline assignment: CDR1 MNHNS and CDR2 SASEGT. CDR3 residues: CASSAFTGTSYEQYF. The CDR3 region has the DNA TGTGCCAGCAGTGCATTTACCGGGACTAGCTACGAGCAGTACTTC.

The gene calls are TRBV16 and TRBJ2-7; D call uncertain. V was shortened by 3 bases and J by 2 bases, with 11 bases between the two germline ends. Germline-derived CDR1 and CDR2 are KGHSY and FQNENV. This CDR3 is built from 14 residues. CDR3 nucleotides: TGTGCCAGCAGCCACCCGACGGCCCCCTACGAGCAGTACTTC. This codes for CASSHPTAPYEQYF.